This TCR beta chain was recovered during a study of blood T cell repertoires in COVID-19. Study details: Both acute and convalescent COVID-19 samples were obtained from the United States, Italy and Spain. T cells, B-cell-depleted T cells, or PBMCs supplied cDNA or gDNA.

A Seattle source enrolled patients during active infection and followed them longitudinally. The germline V gene has CDR1 SGHRS and CDR2 YFSETQ. The V and J ends lost 1 base and 2 bases respectively, with 11 bases between them. The length of the CDR3 is 15 residues. In the study's own analysis: Estimates of nucleated cell counts were drawn from the amplification of reference gene primers. Clones were sequenced by immunoSEQ multiplex PCR, and TCRdb holds only the in-frame ones, with some missing. The V and J calls and clone size are taken from that table; D and trimming were inferred from the DNA. The sample yields almost 300,000 clones, over 85% seen once.

The chain links TRBV5-1 to TRBJ2-3; D is unclear. What was sequenced was peripheral blood. The source of this sequence is a woman aged 25 to 39 with COVID-19, enrolled during active disease. CDR3 in amino acids: CASSLLISFTDTQYF. In DNA, the CDR3 is TGCGCCAGCAGCTTGTTGATCAGTTTCACAGATACGCAGTATTTT.